Listed below are T cell receptor beta chains from one sample, sequenced in a study of breast tumors, draining lymph nodes, adjacent tissues. TCRdb reanalysed the multiplex PCR reads using MiXCR and keeps one entry per CDR3 protein. This sample has about 120,000 distinct CDR3 sequences, with just under 20% found just once. Sequencing was performed on axillary lymph node tissue. These receptors came from a female donor with breast cancer. Some clones in this sample may be carry-over from other donors' samples. CDR3s include the opening cysteine and the closing phenylalanine or tryptophan. The D gene is left open where the match is weak. Only part of the rows carry a size: once, few, many, or a class if the clone is expanded.

>many|-|TRBV5-1|TRBJ2-3
CASSLTRDRSTDTQYF
TGCGCCAGCAGCTTAACTAGGGACCGGAGCACAGATACGCAGTATTTT
>many|TRBD2|TRBV10-3|TRBJ2-1
CAIYSGDTYNEQFF
TGTGCCATCTATAGCGGGGACACCTACAATGAGCAGTTCTTC
>medium-sized|TRBD2|TRBV7-2|TRBJ2-7
CASSFLAGTYEQYF
TGTGCCAGCAGCTTTTTAGCGGGGACCTACGAGCAGTACTTC
>many|-|TRBV5-6|TRBJ1-6
CASSLGFHSPLHF
TGTGCCAGCAGCTTGGGGTTCCATTCACCCCTCCACTTT
>many|-|TRBV19|TRBJ2-2
CASRADRNTGELFF
TGTGCCAGTAGAGCCGATCGAAACACCGGGGAGCTGTTTTTT
>many|TRBD1|TRBV4-1|TRBJ2-1
CASSQGQGRVEQFF
TGCGCCAGCAGCCAAGGACAGGGAAGAGTAGAGCAGTTCTTC
>many|TRBD2|TRBV20-1|TRBJ2-3
CSAGESGAPGYTQYF
TGCAGTGCCGGGGAGAGCGGGGCCCCCGGGTATACGCAGTATTTT
>many|TRBD2|TRBV28|TRBJ2-5
CASSPEASGRETQYF
TGTGCCAGCAGTCCGGAAGCTAGCGGGAGGGAGACCCAGTACTTC
>many|-|TRBV20-1|TRBJ1-6
CSASPPYNSPLHF
TGCAGTGCTAGTCCACCCTATAATTCACCCCTCCACTTT
>-|-|TRBV28|TRBJ1-2
CASSTNYGYTF
TGTGCCAGCAGTACTAACTATGGCTACACCTTC
>many|-|TRBV11-2|TRBJ2-5
CASSLKGTGQETQYF
TGTGCCAGCAGCTTAAAAGGAACAGGTCAAGAGACCCAGTACTTC
>-|-|TRBV5-1|TRBJ1-1
CASSLGVGLNAEAFF
TGCGCCAGCAGCTTGGGGGTGGGGCTGAACGCTGAGGCTTTCTTT
>many|TRBD2|TRBV20-1|TRBJ2-7
CSAITSGRAFEQYF
TGCAGTGCCATCACTAGCGGGAGGGCCTTCGAGCAGTACTTC
>many|TRBD2|TRBV20-1|TRBJ2-7
CSARDTGGAGEQYF
TGCAGTGCTAGAGATACCGGGGGGGCCGGCGAGCAGTACTTC
>many|TRBD1|TRBV11-3|TRBJ2-1
CASSSKDRGNNEQFF
TGTGCCAGCAGCTCAAAGGACAGGGGGAACAATGAGCAGTTCTTC
>few|TRBD2|TRBV18|TRBJ2-3
CASSVTSGDGDTQYF
TGTGCCAGCTCGGTGACTAGCGGGGATGGAGATACGCAGTATTTT
>many|-|TRBV7-8|TRBJ1-5
CASSLEQLNQPQHF
TGTGCCAGCAGCTTAGAACAGTTAAATCAGCCCCAGCATTTT